Here is one T cell receptor (beta chain) with its context. The source of the sample is a study of T-cell reconstitution after alpha-beta-depleted transplantation in children. Preparation of the TCRbeta library involved a method that used unique molecular identifiers. TCRdb independently ran MiXCR on the PCR reads; one entry per CDR3 protein. The table lists around 370,000 distinct CDR3 sequences, 10% of them singletons, with approximately 2.3% in the top ten. Source: PBMCs from the stem cell graft donor, taken from the stem cell graft. The TCR was taken from a human donor who donated a stem cell graft to a child with acute lymphoblastic leukemia.

CDR3 loop: CASTTNGMGQETQYF. CDR3 nucleotides: TGTGCCAGCACCACGAATGGTATGGGGCAAGAGACCCAGTACTTC. This chain joins TRBV12-3 or TRBV12-4 and TRBJ2-5, with D uncertain. This CDR3 has 15 amino acids. V was pared by 7 bases and J by 2 bases, with 17 bases between.